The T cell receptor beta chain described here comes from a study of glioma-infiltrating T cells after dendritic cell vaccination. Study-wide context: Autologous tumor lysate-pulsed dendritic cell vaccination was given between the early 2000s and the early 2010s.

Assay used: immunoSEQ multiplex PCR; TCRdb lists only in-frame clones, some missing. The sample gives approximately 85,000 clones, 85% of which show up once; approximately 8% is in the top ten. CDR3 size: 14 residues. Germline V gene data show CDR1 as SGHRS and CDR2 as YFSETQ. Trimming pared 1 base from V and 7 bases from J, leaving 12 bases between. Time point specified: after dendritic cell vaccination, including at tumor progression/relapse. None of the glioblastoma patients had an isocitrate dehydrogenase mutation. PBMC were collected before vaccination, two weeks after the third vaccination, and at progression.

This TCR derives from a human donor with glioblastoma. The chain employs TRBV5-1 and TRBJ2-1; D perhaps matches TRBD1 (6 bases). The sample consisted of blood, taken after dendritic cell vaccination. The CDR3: CASSLRQGRNEQFF. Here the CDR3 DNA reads TGCGCCAGCAGCTTGCGCCAGGGGAGAAATGAGCAGTTCTTC.